This TCR beta chain was sequenced for a study of blood T cell repertoires in COVID-19. At the level of the study: Spain, Italy and the United States supplied samples that represented acute and convalescent COVID-19. Sample material is recorded as cDNA or gDNA derived from T cells, B-cell-depleted T cells, or PBMCs.

Methods used by the authors: Reference gene primer amplification gave nucleated cell count estimates. Some clones are missing from TCRdb's copy, which holds only in-frame ones; the method was immunoSEQ multiplex PCR. V and J calls and clone size come straight from that table; D and trimming were deduced from the DNA. The sample lists around 76,000 clones, about 93% seen once, with 5.8% in the top ten. This CDR3 has 15 amino acids. Germline trimming cut 0 bases from V and 5 bases from J; bases unmatched to any gene: 5. The germline V gene has CDR1 LGHDT and CDR2 YNNKEL (reference sequence). Sequencing was performed on peripheral blood. This clonotype originated in a human donor in a cohort sampled during active COVID-19. This chain connects TRBV3-1 (or the pseudogene TRBV3-2) to TRBJ2-5, with 8 positions matching TRBD2. CDR3 in DNA: TGTGCCAGCAGCCAAGATTGGCCTAGCGGGGAGACCCAGTACTTC. Translated: CASSQDWPSGETQYF.